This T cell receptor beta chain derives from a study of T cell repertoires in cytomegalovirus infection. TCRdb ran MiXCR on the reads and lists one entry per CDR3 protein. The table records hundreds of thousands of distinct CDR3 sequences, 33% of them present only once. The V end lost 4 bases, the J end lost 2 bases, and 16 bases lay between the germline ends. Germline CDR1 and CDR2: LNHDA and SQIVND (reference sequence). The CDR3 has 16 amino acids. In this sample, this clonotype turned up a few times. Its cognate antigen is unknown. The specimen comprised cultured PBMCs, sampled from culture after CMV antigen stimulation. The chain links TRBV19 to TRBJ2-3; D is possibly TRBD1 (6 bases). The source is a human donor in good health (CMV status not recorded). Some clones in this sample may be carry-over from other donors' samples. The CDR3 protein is CASSTGQNLLTDTQYF. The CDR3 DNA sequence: TGTGCCAGTAGTACCGGACAGAACCTCCTCACAGATACGCAGTATTTT.